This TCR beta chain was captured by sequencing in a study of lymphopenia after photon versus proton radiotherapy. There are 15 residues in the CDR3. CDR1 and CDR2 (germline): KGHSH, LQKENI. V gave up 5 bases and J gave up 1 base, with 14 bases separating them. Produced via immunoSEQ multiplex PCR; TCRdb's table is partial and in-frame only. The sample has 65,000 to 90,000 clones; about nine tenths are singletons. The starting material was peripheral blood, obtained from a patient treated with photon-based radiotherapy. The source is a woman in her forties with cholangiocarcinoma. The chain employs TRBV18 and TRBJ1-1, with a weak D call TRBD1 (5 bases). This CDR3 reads CASSDPGTENTEAFF. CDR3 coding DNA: TGTGCCAGCTCAGATCCAGGGACGGAGAACACTGAAGCTTTCTTT.